These 9 T cell receptor beta chains originate from one sample sequenced in a study of response to subunit inactivated influenza vaccine. TCRdb processed the RT-PCR reads anew with MiXCR; each CDR3 protein has one entry. Of 500,000 to 750,000 distinct CDR3 sequences detected, less than 15% appear once; the ten largest clones hold approximately 12%. The source material was PBMCs from blood, sampled less than 13 days after vaccination. The receptors shown here come from a man aged 50 to 59 who received an inactivated influenza vaccine.

V and J are TRBV3-1 and TRBJ2-1, with 9 positions matching TRBD2. The germline V gene has CDR1 LGHDT and CDR2 YNNKEL (reference sequence). The junction had 6 bases not matched to a gene; V was cut back by 8 bases and J by 4 bases. This CDR3 has 14 amino acids. Here the CDR3 reads CASLGGGEYNEQFF. The DNA for the CDR3 is TGTGCCAGCCTGGGCGGGGGGGAGTACAATGAGCAGTTCTTC.

The chain joins TRBV6-1 to TRBJ2-5; 10 positions match TRBD1. Germline V gene lookup returns CDR1 MNHNS and CDR2 SASEGT. This CDR3 is built from 14 residues. V was clipped by 6 bases and J by 5 bases; unmatched bases: 6. The CDR3 DNA sequence: TGTGCCAGCAGACCGGGACAGGGGTTTGAGACCCAGTACTTC. Protein sequence: CASRPGQGFETQYF.

This clonotype occurred a few times. This chain links TRBV7-2 with TRBJ1-2, with D tentatively TRBD1 (6 bases). The CDR3 length is 14 residues. The germline V gene encodes CDR1 SGHTA and CDR2 FQGNSA. Trimming removed 5 bases from V and 4 bases from J, with 14 bases in between. CDR3 region: CASSARDTLYGYTF. The CDR3, as DNA: TGTGCCAGCAGCGCCCGGGACACTCTCTATGGCTACACCTTC.

This clonotype was found a few times. This chain links TRBV20-1 with TRBJ2-5, with 7 nucleotides matching TRBD1. The J segment lost 2 bases and the V segment lost 6 bases, leaving 9 bases of the junction unmatched. Germline V gene lookup returns CDR1 DFQATT and CDR2 SNEGSKA (reference sequence). The CDR3 loop spans 14 amino acids. The CDR3 loop reads CSAETGKWQETQYF. The CDR3 DNA is TGCAGTGCCGAGACAGGGAAATGGCAAGAGACCCAGTACTTC.

This clonotype was seen repeatedly, ten times or more. The chain links TRBV6-1 to TRBJ2-3; D uncertain. The CDR3 is made up of 11 amino acids. Germline lookup yields CDR1 MNHNS and CDR2 SASEGT. Trimming removed 7 bases at V and 9 bases at J, with 11 bases between. Here the CDR3 DNA reads TGTGCCAGCACCTCTACTCAAACGCAGTATTTT. Translation gives CASTSTQTQYF.

The chain is built from TRBV10-3 and TRBJ2-1; D gene unclear. This CDR3 is 12 amino acids long. The germline CDR1 and CDR2 sequences are ENHRY and SYGVKD. The V gene lost 7 bases and the J gene lost 7 bases, with 11 bases spanning the gap. The CDR3 loop is CAITDSLNEQFF. The CDR3 region has the DNA TGTGCCATCACCGACTCACTAAATGAGCAGTTCTTC.

The chain is built from TRBV28 and TRBJ2-1; D remains unclear. Germline lookup yields CDR1 MDHEN and CDR2 SYDVKM. Trimming shortened V by 2 bases and J by 3 bases, and 14 bases separated the two germline ends. CDR3 length: 16 amino acids. DNA for the CDR3: TGTGCCAGCAGTTTAGCCAACTCGGCTTACTACAATGAGCAGTTCTTC. Translated: CASSLANSAYYNEQFF.

J is TRBJ2-2 and V is TRBV29-1; perhaps TRBD2 as D (7 bases). Between the trimmed V and J ends, which lost 4 bases and 3 bases, there was a span of 18 bases. CDR1 SQVTM and CDR2 ANQGSEA come from the germline V gene. CDR3 length: 16 amino acids. CDR3 sequence reads: CSVVPRGKGDTGELFF. The CDR3, as DNA: TGCAGCGTTGTTCCGCGGGGGAAGGGGGACACCGGGGAGCTGTTTTTT.

This clonotype has more than one count but fewer than ten. The chain uses TRBV5-1 and TRBJ2-5; TRBD2 aligns across 9 bases. CDR1 is SGHRS, CDR2 YFSETQ, per germline. Germline trimming cut 6 bases from V and 1 base from J; bases unmatched to any gene: 10. The CDR3 totals 16 residues. DNA of the CDR3: TGCGCCAGCAAAATGGGTGCGGGGGGGTCCCAAGAGACCCAGTACTTC. Amino acid sequence: CASKMGAGGSQETQYF.